This entry describes one TCR beta chain. The sample is drawn from a study of CD8 T cells in Susac syndrome. This CDR3 has 16 residues. The J segment lost 6 bases and the V segment lost 0 bases, leaving 5 bases of the junction unmatched. Germline V gene data show CDR1 as MNHEY and CDR2 as SVGAGI. It was with random hexamers that 0.5 to 1 ug RNA was reverse transcribed. TCRdb ran MiXCR on the immunoSEQ multiplex PCR reads and lists one entry per CDR3 protein. The sample has about 190,000 distinct CDR3 sequences, roughly 92% seen once. The clonotype originates from a human donor in good health. V gene TRBV6-5 combines with J gene TRBJ1-4, with 9 bases aligning to TRBD1. The material sequenced was CD4+ T cells from PBMCs. CDR3 sequence (DNA): TGTGCCAGCAGTTACTCACTGCGGGACAGGGATGAAAAACTGTTTTTT. Translating gives CASSYSLRDRDEKLFF.